Listed below are T cell receptor beta chains from one sample, sequenced in a study of T cells after yellow fever vaccination. TCRdb re-called the 5' RACE reads with MiXCR, one entry per CDR3 protein. This table has 100,000 to 150,000 distinct CDR3 sequences, more than 7.5% appearing once. This specimen consisted of CD8+ T cells sorted from PBMCs, obtained on the day of the yellow fever booster vaccination. Receptors were obtained from a young man who received the YFV17D yellow fever vaccine. Both conserved end residues are part of each CDR3. D genes are given only for firm matches. Some rows mark clone size as missing; the rest say once, few, many or name a class of expanded clone.

>TRBV5-1|TRBJ2-2|.|few
TGCGCCAGCAGCTTTACGGGGTCCGGGGAGCTGTTTTTT
CASSFTGSGELFF
>TRBV7-9|TRBJ1-5|TRBD1|few
TGTGCCAGCAGCCCTGCCAGGGCAGGGGGCGCGGGCAATCAGCCCCAGCATTTT
CASSPARAGGAGNQPQHF
>TRBV4-1|TRBJ2-1|.|few
TGCGCCAGCCAGGGGACCCACCGGGGTGAGCAGTTCTTC
CASQGTHRGEQFF
>TRBV6-1|TRBJ2-7|.|.
TGTGCCAGTGCGTTATTAGGCGCCTACGAGCAGTACTTC
CASALLGAYEQYF
>TRBV5-4|TRBJ2-1|.|few
TGTGCCAGCAGAGCTGGGGGGCCGAATGAGCAGTTCTTC
CASRAGGPNEQFF
>TRBV4-1|TRBJ1-5|.|few
TGCGCCAGCAGCCAAGTTTTAGGGGGGGTCGGCAATCAGCCCCAGCATTTT
CASSQVLGGVGNQPQHF
>TRBV2|TRBJ2-5|TRBD2|many
TGTGCCAGCAGGAAGAAGGCTAGCGGGTATCAAGAGACCCAGTACTTC
CASRKKASGYQETQYF
>TRBV6-2/TRBV6-3|TRBJ2-2|TRBD1|many
TGTGCCAGCAGTCGAGGACAGGGCTCGAACACCGGGGAGCTGTTTTTT
CASSRGQGSNTGELFF
>TRBV20-1|TRBJ2-3|TRBD2|many
TGCAGTGCTAGAGTTAGCGGGGGATTAGTAGATACGCAGTATTTT
CSARVSGGLVDTQYF
>TRBV29-1|TRBJ1-2|.|.
TGCAGCGTTACCGAGACAAAAAGGTCCTATGGCTACACCTTC
CSVTETKRSYGYTF
>TRBV11-2|TRBJ1-1|TRBD1|few
TGTGCCAGCAGCCCAAGGACAGGGGGTAACACTGAAGCTTTCTTT
CASSPRTGGNTEAFF